The 7 T cell receptor beta chains below were found in one sample sequenced in a study of post-analysis software for immune sequencing data. Study observations and caveats: The five TRBV segments detected at higher frequency in patients than in controls included TRBV5-6, TRBV5-1 and TRBV20-1.

Tagging with unique molecular identifiers was a feature of the TCR beta cDNA libraries. TCRdb analysed the PCR reads with MiXCR anew, one entry per CDR3 protein. The sample has 350,000 to 450,000 distinct CDR3 sequences; 30% to 45% are singletons. Their cognate antigens are unknown. Source material: blood. These receptors came from a girl aged 2-10 years with multiple sclerosis.

This chain connects TRBV5-1 to TRBJ2-6; D ambiguous. Germline CDR1 SGHRS, CDR2 YFSETQ. V was clipped by 2 bases and J by 0 bases, with 9 bases between them. This CDR3 comprises 16 residues. CDR3 nucleotide sequence: TGCGCCAGCAGCTTAAGGACGATCTCTGGGGCCAACGTCCTGACTTTC. The encoded protein is CASSLRTISGANVLTF.

This rearrangement joins TRBV28 to TRBJ2-3, with D tentatively TRBD2 (6 bases). V gave up 6 bases and J gave up 8 bases, with 12 bases separating them. In germline, CDR1 is MDHEN, CDR2 SYDVKM. The CDR3 covers 12 residues. The CDR3 here is CASSNMGGTQYF. CDR3 coding DNA: TGTGCCAGCAGCAACATGGGGGGTACGCAGTATTTT.

The chain couples TRBV28 to TRBJ2-1, with 7 bases that match TRBD1. Unmatched junction bases numbered 12, after V lost 6 bases and J lost 4 bases. This CDR3 has 16 amino acids. Germline V gene sequence: CDR1 MDHEN, CDR2 SYDVKM. CDR3 DNA: TGTGCCAGCAGACCCAGACAGGGAAGGGGTTACAATGAGCAGTTCTTC. Amino acid sequence: CASRPRQGRGYNEQFF.

This clonotype was observed a few times. The rearrangement uses TRBV29-1 and TRBJ1-2; a possible D gene is TRBD1 (6 bases). Germline CDR1 is SQVTM and CDR2 is ANQGSEA. The germline V and J ends were trimmed by 1 base and 10 bases, with 25 bases remaining between them. The CDR3 contains 16 residues. CDR3 protein: CSVEGWAREDRFYYTF. The CDR3 nucleotides are TGCAGCGTTGAAGGTTGGGCCCGGGAGGACAGATTCTACTACACCTTC.

The V and J genes are TRBV20-1 and TRBJ2-3, with D perhaps TRBD2 (7 bases). Germline CDR1 and CDR2: DFQATT and SNEGSKA (reference sequence). This CDR3 comprises 12 residues. V was shortened by 3 bases and J by 9 bases, with 13 bases between the two germline ends. The CDR3 nucleotides are TGCAGTGCTAGCGGGGGGCCCGACACGCAGTATTTT. As protein: CSASGGPDTQYF.

The V gene is TRBV7-2, the J gene TRBJ1-2; D gene uncertain. V lost 1 base and J 5 bases, leaving 5 bases between the germline ends. The CDR3 loop spans 12 amino acids. CDR1 and CDR2 (germline): SGHTA, FQGNSA. CDR3 DNA sequence: TGTGCCAGCAGCTTAGTCCTTTATGGCTACACCTTC. This translates into CASSLVLYGYTF.

This clonotype has just a few counts. The chain joins TRBV12-3 or TRBV12-4 to TRBJ2-1; 7 bases map to TRBD1. Unmatched junction bases numbered 7, after V lost 6 bases and J lost 2 bases. CDR3 length: 15 amino acids. CDR3 sequence reads: CASRLTGAPYNEQFF. Written as DNA, the CDR3 is TGTGCCAGCAGATTAACAGGGGCGCCCTACAATGAGCAGTTCTTC.